The text below deals with one T cell receptor beta chain. This entry comes from a study of blood T cell repertoires in COVID-19. As for the study in general: Sites in the United States, Italy and Spain provided acute and convalescent COVID-19 samples. From T cells, B-cell-depleted T cells, or PBMCs came the material, which was cDNA or gDNA.

V was cut by 5 bases and J by 4 bases, with 17 bases left in between. CDR1 and CDR2 (germline): LGHDT, YNNKEL (reference sequence). CDR3 size: 16 residues. Methods used by the authors: Quantification of nucleated cells was approximated via reference gene primer amplification. Sequencing was performed with immunoSEQ multiplex PCR; in TCRdb, only in-frame clones are kept and a portion is missing. Clone size and the V and J calls come from that table; the DNA yielded D and trimming. The sample lists 280,000 or so clones; around 90% were seen once. The chain employs TRBV3-1 (or the pseudogene TRBV3-2) and TRBJ2-2; D perhaps matches TRBD2 (6 bases). The clonotype originates from a man between 18 and 35 years old with active or convalescent COVID-19. The specimen was peripheral blood. CDR3 protein: CASSALRDSITGELFF. DNA for the CDR3: TGTGCCAGCAGCGCCCTCCGGGACTCTATCACCGGGGAGCTGTTTTTT.